This T cell receptor beta chain was sequenced for a study of control samples from healthy donors and cancer patients. Trimming at V came to 3 bases and at J to 6 bases, leaving 13 bases not matched to a gene. The CDR3 has 17 residues. Germline lookup yields CDR1 SGHDT and CDR2 YYEEEE. Repertoires were generated with immunoSEQ multiplex PCR, while TCRdb's copy carries only in-frame clones and drops some. The sample carries more than 100,000 clones, around 89% recorded once. Sample: PBMCs. This sequence joins TRBV5-6 and TRBJ2-3; 10 nucleotides match TRBD1. This TCR came from a man aged 55-75 years with lung cancer. The CDR3 DNA reads TGTGCCAGCAGCTCGTCTCGGACAGGGGGTTTGTTGGATACGCAGTATTTT. Its translation is CASSSSRTGGLLDTQYF.